The sequence of this T cell receptor (beta chain) was determined in a study of identical twins. Each CDR3 protein is one row after TCRdb ran MiXCR on the 5' RACE reads. Of about 210,000 distinct CDR3 sequences listed, around a tenth were seen once; the top ten hold roughly 5%. V gave up 5 bases and J gave up 0 bases, with 8 bases separating them. There are 14 residues in the CDR3. In germline, CDR1 is LNHDA, CDR2 SQIVND (reference sequence). This clonotype was seen a few times. The antigen is not known. Overall study findings and caveats: Insertion counts were lower in abundant cord blood beta clonotypes, a trend that memory repertoires did not show. Conclusions relied on cross-sectional statistical analysis, not following the same donors. Sequences that were beta out-of-frame showed weaker excess twin sharing. Invariant MAIT and iNKT cells could partly confound zero-insertion analyses.

The chain combines TRBV19 with TRBJ2-1; D gene unclear. Specimen: memory (CD45RO+) T cells sorted from blood. The clonotype comes from a woman in her late teens or twenties in good health. The CDR3 spells CASSREHSYNEQFF. CDR3 bases: TGTGCCAGTAGTCGCGAGCACTCCTACAATGAGCAGTTCTTC.